This is a list of T cell receptor beta chains from one sample in a study of T cell responses to AZD1222 COVID-19 vaccine. Some clones are missing from TCRdb's copy, which holds only in-frame ones; the method was immunoSEQ multiplex PCR. The data show about 110,000 clones, with 90% to 95% seen just once and 2.2% held by the top ten. The material sequenced was peripheral blood, taken on day 0 of AZD1222 vaccination. These TCRs come from an adult in good health. The CDR3 runs from the conserved cysteine through the conserved F or W. The D gene is left open where the match is weak. Clone size is not always given. Where it is, it says once, few, many or a class for expanded clones.

>TRBJ2-2|TRBV19|NA|NA
TGTGCCAGTACCAAGACCCAGAACACCGGGGAGCTGTTTTTT
CASTKTQNTGELFF
>TRBJ1-2|TRBV3-1/TRBV3-2|NA|once
TGTGCCAGCAGCCAAGGCCCCAACTATGGCTACACCTTC
CASSQGPNYGYTF
>TRBJ2-6|TRBV27|TRBD1|NA
TGTGCCAGCAGTTTCCCGACCGACAGGGGCCGTCCGGGGGCCAACGTCCTGACTTTC
CASSFPTDRGRPGANVLTF
>TRBJ1-1|TRBV19|NA|once
TGTGCCAGTAGTATAGTGAGGGCGTCAAACACTGAAGCTTTCTTT
CASSIVRASNTEAFF
>TRBJ1-5|TRBV27|TRBD1|NA
TGTGCCAGCAGTCGGACAGGAATAAATCAGCCCCAGCATTTT
CASSRTGINQPQHF
>TRBJ1-4|TRBV2|NA|NA
TGTGCCAGCAGTGAAGCGCTCCAGACCGGGGGAAAACTGTTTTTT
CASSEALQTGGKLFF
>TRBJ1-5|TRBV12-3/TRBV12-4|NA|NA
TGTGCCAGCACCCCCACAGAATTTCAGCCCCAGCATTTT
CASTPTEFQPQHF
>TRBJ2-7|TRBV5-6|NA|NA
TGTGCCAGCAGTTCTTTGGACATCTACTACGAGCAGTACTTC
CASSSLDIYYEQYF
>TRBJ1-5|TRBV30|NA|NA
TGTGCCTGGAGTGTACCCGGTAGGGCTCAGCCCCAGCATTTT
CAWSVPGRAQPQHF
>TRBJ1-6|TRBV25-1|TRBD1|NA
TGTGCCAGCAGGGACAGGGGGAATAATTCACCCCTCCACTTT
CASRDRGNNSPLHF
>TRBJ1-2|TRBV5-4|NA|NA
TGTGCCAGCAGCTTGGACACCTCCTTTAGAGGCTACACCTTC
CASSLDTSFRGYTF
>TRBJ1-1|TRBV6-2/TRBV6-3|NA|NA
TGTGCCAGCAGTTCCCCCGCTAGGGCTGAAGCTTTCTTT
CASSSPARAEAFF
>TRBJ1-4|TRBV18|NA|NA
TGTGCCAGCTGTTCCACGGCGGGTGAAAAACTGTTTTTT
CASCSTAGEKLFF
>TRBJ2-3|TRBV2|TRBD2|NA
TGTGCCAGCGGGGAGCGGGAGGGCCTCTTGGATACGCAGTATTTT
CASGEREGLLDTQYF
>TRBJ1-6|TRBV6-1|TRBD1|NA
TGTGCCAGCAGTGAGACAGGGAAGAATTCACCCCTCCACTTT
CASSETGKNSPLHF
>TRBJ1-6|TRBV10-3|TRBD1|NA
TGTGCCATCAGCGCGGGACAGAATAATTCACCCCTCCACTTT
CAISAGQNNSPLHF